The T cell receptor (beta chain) described here comes from a study of glioma-infiltrating T cells after dendritic cell vaccination. Study context: Monocyte-derived dendritic cells, cultured about 7 days with IL-4 and GM-CSF, were pulsed with autologous tumor lysate.

Study-wide results and caveats: Estimated pretreatment TIL content predicted outcome after dendritic cell vaccination. Higher TCR clonality did not directly relate to longer survival.

Time point given: after dendritic cell vaccination, including at tumor progression/relapse. The germline V gene has CDR1 SGHAT and CDR2 FQNNGV. V gave up 8 bases and J gave up 4 bases; unmatched junction bases: 5. The CDR3 runs 13 residues. Of note for this clone: The target antigen is unknown.

Here immunoSEQ multiplex PCR was the method, and the copy in TCRdb shows in-frame clones only, minus some. This repertoire shows some 90,000 clones, around four fifths found once; its top ten account for approximately 2.1%. The material was blood, obtained after dendritic cell vaccination. This receptor was taken from a human donor with glioblastoma. V and J are TRBV11-2 and TRBJ1-3; 7 bases agree with TRBD1. Here the CDR3 DNA reads TGTGCCAGCGAACAGGGGACGGGAAACACCATATATTTT. Protein sequence: CASEQGTGNTIYF.